A selection of T cell receptor beta chains follows, all from one sample in a study of T cells in Graves' hyperthyroidism and ophthalmopathy. A single record per CDR3 protein comes from TCRdb applying MiXCR to the multiplex PCR reads. This table holds about 400,000 distinct CDR3 sequences, around 15% found once. The sample was blood. The source of these receptors is a woman under 30 with Graves' hyperthyroidism. Both conserved end residues are part of each CDR3. D genes are given only for firm matches. For some rows the clone size is stated as once, few or many, or as a class when expanded; others skip it.

D | size | J | V | DNA | CDR3
NA | many | TRBJ2-7 | TRBV11-2 | TGTGCCAGCAGCTTAGATGGGGACGAGCAGTACTTC | CASSLDGDEQYF
NA | many | TRBJ2-3 | TRBV5-1 | TGCGCCACCTCACGTCGAGAGGGACGCACAGATACGCAGTATTTT | CATSRREGRTDTQYF
NA | few | TRBJ2-7 | TRBV29-1 | TGCAGCGTTGAAGCAGGTCACTCCTACGAGCAGTACTTC | CSVEAGHSYEQYF
TRBD1 | many | TRBJ2-7 | TRBV6-1 | TGTGCCAGCAGTTATACAGGGGGCTACGAGCAGTACTTC | CASSYTGGYEQYF
TRBD1 | many | TRBJ2-7 | TRBV11-2 | TGTGCCAGCAGCTTAAAATCGTGGGGGACAGATTACTACGAGCAGTACTTC | CASSLKSWGTDYYEQYF
NA | NA | TRBJ2-7 | TRBV28 | TGTGCCAGCAGTTTAACCCGACCCTACGAGCAGTACTTC | CASSLTRPYEQYF
NA | few | TRBJ2-2 | TRBV29-1 | TGCAGCGTTGAACAGGGGACCGGGGAGCTGTTTTTT | CSVEQGTGELFF
TRBD2 | many | TRBJ2-1 | TRBV7-2 | TGTGCCAGCATGGTAGCGGGAGCTACTGAGCAGTTCTTC | CASMVAGATEQFF
NA | NA | TRBJ1-1 | TRBV4-2 | TGTGCCAGCAGCCAGAGGTTGAGGGTATTGAGTTGGGACACTGAAGCTTTCTTT | CASSQRLRVLSWDTEAFF
NA | few | TRBJ1-2 | TRBV7-8 | TGTGCCAGCAGCCCGGAGACCGCCGTCTACTATGGCTACACCTTC | CASSPETAVYYGYTF